The rows below give T cell receptor beta chains drawn from one sample of a study of cytomegalovirus exposure and HLA in healthy donors. Data came from immunoSEQ multiplex PCR; TCRdb stores just in-frame clones and leaves some out. The sample carries 80,000 or so clones, over 70% recorded once. The specimen sequenced was PBMCs. Source of these receptors: a man between 45 and 60 years old in good health and CMV-seropositive. The CDR3 runs from the conserved cysteine through the conserved F or W. Clone size appears in some rows only: once, few, many, or a class for an expanded clone.

clone size	V gene	J gene	CDR3 protein
NA	TRBV5-4	TRBJ1-1	CASSPTPDVNTEAFF
NA	TRBV7-3	TRBJ1-1	CASSLDGGANTEAFF
NA	TRBV6-6	TRBJ2-1	CASSPQGASANEQFF
NA	TRBV19	TRBJ2-3	CASSTSSGPPDTQYF
NA	TRBV10-3	TRBJ2-7	CAISSGTGGIGEQYF
NA	TRBV10-3	TRBJ1-3	CAISKQGTSGNTIYF
NA	TRBV10-1	TRBJ2-3	CASRSSHGDTQYF
NA	TRBV12-2	TRBJ1-2	CASRLESQLKPLEWESCGLGYTF
few	TRBV11-3	TRBJ2-1	CASSLDFRKTNSLGNEQFF
NA	TRBV5-1	TRBJ1-3	CASSLAEQGKIGNTIYF
NA	TRBV7-8	TRBJ1-2	CASSSAVQGTRLYGYTF
NA	TRBV9	TRBJ2-3	CASSVDGGITDTQYF
few	TRBV27	NA	CASSLSGTSGYEQYF
NA	TRBV4-1	TRBJ2-7	CASSQDRGGSRYEQYF
NA	TRBV4-1	TRBJ2-1	CASSLSPGLARSSYNEQFF
NA	TRBV7-9	TRBJ2-7	CASSLPGGTTKQYF
NA	TRBV4-1	TRBJ2-7	CASSQGGGSGSIYEQYF
NA	TRBV12-5	TRBJ2-1	CASGRLQEQFF
NA	TRBV28	TRBJ1-1	CASSLDSSNTEAFF
NA	TRBV28	TRBJ2-3	CASSFGQGADTQYF
few	TRBV5-4	TRBJ1-6	CASSLVQGSHSPLHF
once	TRBV18	TRBJ2-7	CASSPPSGSSYEQYF
NA	TRBV5-1	TRBJ2-3	CASSVSGDTDTQYF
NA	TRBV27	TRBJ1-2	CASSLAGWGLSANYGYTF
NA	TRBV2	TRBJ2-1	CASSEVVSGRNNEQFF
few	TRBV18	TRBJ2-3	CASSPIAGGTDTQYF
once	TRBV4-1	TRBJ1-5	CASSQVMGSISNQPQHF
NA	TRBV30	TRBJ1-1	CAWSRSPNTEAFF